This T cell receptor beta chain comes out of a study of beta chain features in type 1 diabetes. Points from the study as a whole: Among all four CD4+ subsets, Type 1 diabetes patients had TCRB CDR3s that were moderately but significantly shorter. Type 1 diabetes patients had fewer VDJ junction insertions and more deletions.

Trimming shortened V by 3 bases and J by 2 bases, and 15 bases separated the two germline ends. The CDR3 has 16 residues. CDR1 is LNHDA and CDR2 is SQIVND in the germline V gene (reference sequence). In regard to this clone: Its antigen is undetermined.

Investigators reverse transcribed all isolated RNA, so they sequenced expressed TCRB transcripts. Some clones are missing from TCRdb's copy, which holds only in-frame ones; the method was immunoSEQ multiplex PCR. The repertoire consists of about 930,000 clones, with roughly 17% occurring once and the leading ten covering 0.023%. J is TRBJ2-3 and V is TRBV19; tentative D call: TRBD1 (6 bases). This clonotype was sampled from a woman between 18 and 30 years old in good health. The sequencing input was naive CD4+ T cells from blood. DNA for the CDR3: TGTGCCAGTAGTATCGGTGTGCAGGGGATCACAGATACGCAGTATTTT. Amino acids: CASSIGVQGITDTQYF.